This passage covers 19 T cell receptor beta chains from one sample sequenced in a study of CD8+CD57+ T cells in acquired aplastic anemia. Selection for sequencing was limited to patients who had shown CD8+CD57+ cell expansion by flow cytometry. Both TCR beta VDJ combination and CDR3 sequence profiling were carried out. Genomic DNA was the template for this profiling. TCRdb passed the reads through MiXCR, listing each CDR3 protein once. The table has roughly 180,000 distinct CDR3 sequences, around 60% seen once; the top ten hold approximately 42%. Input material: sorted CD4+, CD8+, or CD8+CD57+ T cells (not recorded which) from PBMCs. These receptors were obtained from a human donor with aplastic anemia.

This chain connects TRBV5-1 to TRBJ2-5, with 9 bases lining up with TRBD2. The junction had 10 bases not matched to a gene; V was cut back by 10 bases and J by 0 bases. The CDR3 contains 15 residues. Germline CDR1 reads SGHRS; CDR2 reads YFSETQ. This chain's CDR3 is CAGRRVAGDQETQYF. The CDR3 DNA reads TGCGCCGGACGGAGGGTAGCGGGGGACCAAGAGACCCAGTACTTC.

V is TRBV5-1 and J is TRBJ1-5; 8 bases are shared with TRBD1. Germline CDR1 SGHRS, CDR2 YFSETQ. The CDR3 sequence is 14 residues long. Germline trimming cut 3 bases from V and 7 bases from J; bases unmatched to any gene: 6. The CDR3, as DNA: TGCGCCAGCAGCTCAGGGGGCGCGGGGCAGCCCCAGCATTTT. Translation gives CASSSGGAGQPQHF.

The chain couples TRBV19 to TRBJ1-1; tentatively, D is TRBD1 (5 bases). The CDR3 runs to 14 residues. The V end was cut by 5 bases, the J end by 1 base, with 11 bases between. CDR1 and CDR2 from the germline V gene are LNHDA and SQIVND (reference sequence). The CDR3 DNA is TGTGCCAGTAGTCCCCTAGGGGAGAACACTGAAGCTTTCTTT. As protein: CASSPLGENTEAFF. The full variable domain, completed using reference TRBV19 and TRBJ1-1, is DGGITQSPKYLFRKEGQNVTLSCEQNLNHDAMYWYRQDPGQGLRLIYYSQIVNDFQKGDIAEGYSVSREKKESFPLTVTSAQKNPTAFYLCASSPLGENTEAFFGQGTRLTVV.

The CDR3 coding sequence is TGTGCCAGCAGCCCAGGCGCCAGCTCCTACGAGCAGTACTTC. Translated: CASSPGASSYEQYF. The J gene is TRBJ2-7, the V gene TRBV5-4; D is unclear. Trimming took off 4 bases at V and 0 bases at J, with 11 bases between the two ends. Germline V lookup: CDR1 SGHNT, CDR2 YYREEE (reference sequence). The CDR3 totals 14 residues. Filled out from reference TRBV5-4 and TRBJ2-7, the complete variable domain reads ETGVTQSPTHLIKTRGQQVTLRCSSQSGHNTVSWYQQALGQGPQFIFQYYREEENGRGNFPPRFSGLQFPNYSSELNVNALELDDSALYLCASSPGASSYEQYFGPGTRLTVT.

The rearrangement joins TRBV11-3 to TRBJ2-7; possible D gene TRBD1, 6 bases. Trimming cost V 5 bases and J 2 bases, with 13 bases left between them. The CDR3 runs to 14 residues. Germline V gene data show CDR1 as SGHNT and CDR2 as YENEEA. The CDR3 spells CASSERGQTYEQYF. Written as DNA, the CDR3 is TGTGCCAGCAGCGAAAGAGGACAGACCTACGAGCAGTACTTC.

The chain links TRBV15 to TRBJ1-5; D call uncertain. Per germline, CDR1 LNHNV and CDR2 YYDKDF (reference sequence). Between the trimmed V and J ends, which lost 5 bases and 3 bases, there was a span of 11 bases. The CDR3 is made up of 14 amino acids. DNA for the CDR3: TGTGCCACCAGCGAGGACGGATACAATCAGCCCCAGCATTTT. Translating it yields CATSEDGYNQPQHF.

The CDR3 here is CASSSWLEQPQHF. The DNA of the CDR3 is TGTGCCAGCAGCTCATGGCTAGAGCAGCCCCAGCATTTT. The chain joins TRBV7-4 to TRBJ1-5; D gene ambiguous. CDR3 length equals 13 residues. Trimming removed 4 bases from V and 7 bases from J, with 11 bases in between. Germline loops: CDR1 SGHVT, CDR2 SQSDAQ.

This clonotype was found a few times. The DNA of the CDR3 is TGTGCCAGCAGCGTAGTGGGTAGCGGGGCCTACGAGCAGTACTTC. Translated: CASSVVGSGAYEQYF. The V gene is TRBV9, the J gene TRBJ2-7; 8 bases fit TRBD2. J was trimmed by 2 bases and V by 0 bases; bases with no gene match: 4. This CDR3 spans 15 amino acids. Looked up from germline, CDR1 is SGDLS and CDR2 is YYNGEE.

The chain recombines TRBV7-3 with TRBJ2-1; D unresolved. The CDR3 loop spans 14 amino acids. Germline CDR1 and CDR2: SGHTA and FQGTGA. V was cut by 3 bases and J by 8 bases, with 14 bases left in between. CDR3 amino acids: CASSLVPGGDEQFF. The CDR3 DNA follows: TGTGCCAGCAGCTTGGTTCCGGGTGGAGATGAGCAGTTCTTC. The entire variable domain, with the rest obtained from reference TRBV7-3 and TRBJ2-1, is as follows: GAGVSQTPSNKVTEKGKYVELRCDPISGHTALYWYRQSLGQGPEFLIYFQGTGAADDSGLPNDRFFAVRPEGSVSTLKIQRTERGDSAVYLCASSLVPGGDEQFFGPGTRLTVL.

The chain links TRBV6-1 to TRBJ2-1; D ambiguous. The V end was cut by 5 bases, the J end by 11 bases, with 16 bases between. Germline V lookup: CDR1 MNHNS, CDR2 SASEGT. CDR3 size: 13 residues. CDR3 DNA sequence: TGTGCCAGCAGTTACCCGCCCCTACGGCAGCAGTTCTTC. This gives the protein CASSYPPLRQQFF.

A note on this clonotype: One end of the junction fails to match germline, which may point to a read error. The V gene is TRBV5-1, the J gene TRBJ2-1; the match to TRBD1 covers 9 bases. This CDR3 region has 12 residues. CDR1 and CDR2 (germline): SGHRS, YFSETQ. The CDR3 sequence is CASSGTGSGQLF. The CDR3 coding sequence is TGCGCCAGCAGCGGGACAGGGTCTGGGCAGCTCTTC.

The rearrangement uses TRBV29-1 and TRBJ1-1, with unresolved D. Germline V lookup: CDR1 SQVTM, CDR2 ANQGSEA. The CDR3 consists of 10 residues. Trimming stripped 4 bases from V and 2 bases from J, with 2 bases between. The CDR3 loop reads CSVGNTEAFF. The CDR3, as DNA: TGCAGCGTTGGTAACACTGAAGCTTTCTTT.

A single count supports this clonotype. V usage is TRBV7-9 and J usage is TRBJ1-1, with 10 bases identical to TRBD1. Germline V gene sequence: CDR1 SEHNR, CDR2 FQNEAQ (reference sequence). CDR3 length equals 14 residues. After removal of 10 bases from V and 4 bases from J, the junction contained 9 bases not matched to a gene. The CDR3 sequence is CAIAAGQGVTEAFF. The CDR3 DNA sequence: TGTGCCATTGCTGCAGGACAGGGGGTCACTGAAGCTTTCTTT.

DNA for the CDR3: TGTGCCACCAGCCAGGAGGGGGCGAGCACAGATACGCAGTATTTT. Encoded protein: CATSQEGASTDTQYF. The V gene is TRBV15, the J gene TRBJ2-3; the D gene is possibly TRBD1 (7 bases). Trimming stripped 5 bases from V and 0 bases from J, with 12 bases between. The CDR3 has 15 amino acids. Looked up from germline, CDR1 is LNHNV and CDR2 is YYDKDF (reference sequence).

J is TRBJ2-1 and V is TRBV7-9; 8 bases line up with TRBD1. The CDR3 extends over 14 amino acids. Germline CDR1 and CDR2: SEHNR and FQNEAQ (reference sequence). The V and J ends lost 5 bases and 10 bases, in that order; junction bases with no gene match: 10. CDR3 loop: CASSPPGQVYEQFF. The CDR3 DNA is TGTGCCAGCAGCCCCCCGGGACAGGTATACGAGCAGTTCTTC.

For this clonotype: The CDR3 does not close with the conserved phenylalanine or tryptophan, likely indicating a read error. In nucleotides, the CDR3 is TGTGCCAGCAGTGAAGGGGGCAGGGGCCTTAATTCACCCCTCCACTTG. Its protein product is CASSEGGRGLNSPLHL. V is TRBV2 and J is TRBJ1-6; D might be TRBD1 (6 bases). This CDR3 comprises 16 residues. Trimming stripped 1 base from V and 6 bases from J, with 13 bases between. From germline, CDR1 is SNHLY and CDR2 FYNNEI.

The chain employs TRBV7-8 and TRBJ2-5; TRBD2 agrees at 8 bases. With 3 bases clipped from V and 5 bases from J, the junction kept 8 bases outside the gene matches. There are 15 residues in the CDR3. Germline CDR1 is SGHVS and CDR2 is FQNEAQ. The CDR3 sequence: CASSFQAGVGETQYF. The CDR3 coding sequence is TGTGCCAGCAGCTTTCAAGCGGGAGTGGGGGAGACCCAGTACTTC.

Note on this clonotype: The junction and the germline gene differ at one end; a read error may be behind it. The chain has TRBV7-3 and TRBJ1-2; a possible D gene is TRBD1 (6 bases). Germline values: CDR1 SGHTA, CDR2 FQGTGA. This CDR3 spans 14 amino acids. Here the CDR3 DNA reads TGTGCCAGCATGGAACAGGGTTTCGGCTATGTCTACACCTTC. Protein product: CASMEQGFGYVYTF. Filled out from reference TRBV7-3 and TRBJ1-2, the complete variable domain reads GAGVSQTPSNKVTEKGKYVELRCDPISGHTALYWYRQSLGQGPEFLIYFQGTGAADDSGLPNDRFFAVRPEGSVSTLKIQRTERGDSAVYLCASMEQGFGYVYTFGSGTRLTVV.

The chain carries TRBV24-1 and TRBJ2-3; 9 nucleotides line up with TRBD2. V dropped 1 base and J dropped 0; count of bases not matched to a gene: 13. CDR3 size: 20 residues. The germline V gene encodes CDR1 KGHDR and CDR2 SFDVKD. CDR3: CATSDFKTSGIASSTDTQYF. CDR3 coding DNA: TGTGCCACCAGTGATTTTAAGACTAGCGGAATCGCCTCTAGCACAGATACGCAGTATTTT.